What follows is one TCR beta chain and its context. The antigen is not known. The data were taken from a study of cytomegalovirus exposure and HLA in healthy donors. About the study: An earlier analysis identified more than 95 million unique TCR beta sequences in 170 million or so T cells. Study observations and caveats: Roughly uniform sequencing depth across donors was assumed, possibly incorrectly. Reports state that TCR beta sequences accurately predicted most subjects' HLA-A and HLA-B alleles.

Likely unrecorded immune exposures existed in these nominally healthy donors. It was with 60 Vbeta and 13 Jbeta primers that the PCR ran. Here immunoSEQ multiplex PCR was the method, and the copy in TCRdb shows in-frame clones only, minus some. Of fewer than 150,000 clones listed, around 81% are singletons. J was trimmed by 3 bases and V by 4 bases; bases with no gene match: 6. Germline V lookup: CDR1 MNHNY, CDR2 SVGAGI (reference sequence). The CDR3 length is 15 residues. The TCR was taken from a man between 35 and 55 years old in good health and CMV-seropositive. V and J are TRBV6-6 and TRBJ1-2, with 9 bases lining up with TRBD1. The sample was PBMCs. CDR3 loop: CASSFPQGAYYGYTF. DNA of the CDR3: TGTGCCAGCAGTTTCCCACAGGGGGCCTACTATGGCTACACCTTC.